Listed below are T cell receptor beta chains from one sample, sequenced in a study of OX40 agonist ivuxolimab in advanced cancers. The repertoire was sequenced with immunoSEQ multiplex PCR; TCRdb's copy has only in-frame clones and lacks some. Among approximately 76,000 clones, 70% to 90% were seen once, and the ten largest hold approximately 5%. Sequences were derived from CD4+ or CD8+ T cells sorted from blood, sampled in a trial of the OX40 agonist ivuxolimab. These receptors were obtained from an adult with an advanced solid tumor such as melanoma, head and neck, liver or kidney cancer. The conserved cysteine and the conserved F or W are not part of the CDR3 here. Fields, in order: V gene, J gene, CDR3 protein.

TRBV11-2,TRBJ2-1,ASSLDSGPSSYNEQF
TRBV27,TRBJ2-7,ASRILAGTYEQY
TRBV30,TRBJ1-2,ASSPGT
TRBV2,TRBJ1-4,ASRGTVQGEKLF
TRBV28,TRBJ2-7,ASGGGLEQY
TRBV4-3,TRBJ2-7,ASSQDRDRGFEQY
TRBV10-1,TRBJ2-1,ASTPATASGSYNEQF
TRBV14,TRBJ2-7,ASSLGAFYEQY
TRBV15,TRBJ2-7,ATSRDFSYEQY
TRBV7-9,TRBJ1-2,ASSLGSHNYGYT
TRBV6-5,TRBJ1-4,ASSYSGARGEKLF
TRBV10-1,TRBJ1-5,ASKGSRTDRNQPQH
TRBV7-9,TRBJ1-1,ASSPYLNTEAF
TRBV4-1,TRBJ1-6,ASSQVGGEGNSPLH
TRBV7-2,TRBJ2-7,ASSPRSTGGPWEQY
TRBV9,TRBJ2-5,ASSVARGAGETQY
TRBV2,TRBJ1-1,ASRGDRGTEAF
TRBV30,TRBJ2-3,AWRIAGGPGTQY
TRBV30,TRBJ1-1,AWSLGGVAF
TRBV18,TRBJ1-1,ASSPLNRGETEAF
TRBV10-3,TRBJ2-3,AISEGSGGTSDTQY
TRBV6-1,TRBJ2-5,ASIRTGGETQY
TRBV11-2,TRBJ2-1,ASSHSDSTRGGQF
TRBV5-5,TRBJ1-1,ASSIMDTLNTEAF
TRBV7-6,TRBJ1-1,ASSRTGAVTEAF
TRBV6-1,TRBJ1-5,ASRANSNQPQH
TRBV5-3,TRBJ2-3,ARSPSDRGPDTQY
TRBV6-5,TRBJ1-5,ASSYSRTGGEPQH
TRBV19,TRBJ1-5,ASRDPGQGNNQPQH
TRBV18,TRBJ2-1,ASSPPGGGARNEQF
TRBV19,TRBJ1-1,ASSPKDGGAEAF
TRBV4-3,TRBJ1-4,ASSQDGTGVEKLF
TRBV23-1,TRBJ2-7,ASSQSRANTSYEQY